The T cell receptor beta chain under discussion was sequenced for a study of blood T cell repertoires in COVID-19. Authors' analysis steps: How many nucleated cells were present was estimated from reference gene primer amplification. Clones were read by immunoSEQ multiplex PCR, and TCRdb kept only the in-frame ones, dropping some. The V and J calls and clone size are taken from that table; D and trimming were inferred from the DNA. The table lists roughly 180,000 clones, 90% to 95% of them singletons. Seattle participants joined during active infection and were tracked over time. This TCR came from a man aged 30-40 years with COVID-19, enrolled during active disease. Sequencing input: peripheral blood.

CDR3 sequence: CASSQGAGVNTIYF. DNA of the CDR3: TGTGCCAGCAGCCAAGGAGCAGGGGTAAACACCATATATTTT. The chain is built from TRBV3-1 (or the pseudogene TRBV3-2) and TRBJ1-3, with D tentatively TRBD1 (6 bases). Per germline, CDR1 LGHDT and CDR2 YNNKEL (reference sequence). V was clipped by 1 base and J by 6 bases, with 10 bases between them. The CDR3 contains 14 residues.